What follows describes a single TCR beta chain. Its antigen remains unknown. 5'RACE template switching built TCR beta cDNA with unique molecular identifiers. TCRdb derives one entry per CDR3 protein from the 5' RACE reads, leaving out DNA. The specimen's table records about 460,000 distinct CDR3 sequences. The CDR3 extends over 16 amino acids. The data derive from a study of T cells expressing NK-cell markers. Looking at the study overall: The sequencing cohort of eight donors included seven HCMV-seropositive individuals and one seronegative individual.

General study points: Dominant NKG2C+ clonotypes made up about 1.0-7.0% of CD8+ T cells in several donors. Once again these clonotypes came out on top in the CD3+CD56-NKG2C+ fraction of several donors.

Material: blood T cells: a sorted CD56 or NKG2C T cell subset, CD4+ or CD8+ T cells, or bulk PBMC T cells (not recorded which). The V and J genes are TRBV21-1 and TRBJ2-2. TRBV21-1 is tagged as a pseudogene. The sequence came from a woman aged 45-60 years in good health. The CDR3 protein is CASSKGRAVNTGELFF.